The clone carrying this T cell receptor (beta chain) was seen a handful of times. Its antigen is currently unknown. The CDR3 sequence is 13 residues long. CDR1 is SGHNT, CDR2 YYREEE, per germline (reference sequence). V was pared by 4 bases and J by 5 bases, with 12 bases between. Researchers ran the PCR with 60 Vbeta and 13 Jbeta primers. The table came from immunoSEQ multiplex PCR; TCRdb's copy has only in-frame clones and leaves some out. The table includes roughly 97,000 clones, roughly 9.4% detected once. These data come from a study of cytomegalovirus exposure and HLA in healthy donors. Study-level points and caveats: It was reportedly the case that the classifier diagnosed cytomegalovirus status with high specificity and sensitivity. Later on, an analysis found that several of the most significant clusters appeared to be linked to common viral pathogens, which included parvovirus B19.

The source of this sequence is a man in his fifties or sixties in good health and CMV-seropositive. The chain couples TRBV5-4 to TRBJ2-5; tentatively, D is TRBD1 (6 bases). Sequencing used PBMCs. The CDR3 region is CASSVQGVETQYF. The CDR3 DNA follows: TGTGCCAGCAGCGTACAGGGAGTTGAGACCCAGTACTTC.